Sequencing of this TCR beta chain was carried out in a study of shared T cell receptors in the human thymus. Repertoires were generated with immunoSEQ multiplex PCR, while TCRdb's copy carries only in-frame clones and drops some. Of about 660,000 clones listed, about 87% are singletons. The CDR3 extends over 16 amino acids. The V segment lost 3 bases and the J segment 0 bases; nucleotides outside the gene matches: 5. CDR1 and CDR2 from the germline V gene are LNHNV and YYDKDF (reference sequence). This clone is a singleton in its sample. These data also featured in a second study, about human thymus T cells. That work contributes: Resections that were taken during corrective heart surgery supplied the thymus tissue.

This receptor was taken from a boy under three years old with a congenital heart defect. Sequences were obtained from thymocytes. The V gene is TRBV15, the J gene TRBJ1-5, with 7 positions matching TRBD1. CDR3 DNA sequence: TGTGCCACCAGCAGTGAAACAGGGGTTAGCAATCAGCCCCAGCATTTT. Residues: CATSSETGVSNQPQHF. Drawing the rest from reference TRBV15 and TRBJ1-5, the complete variable domain is DAMVIQNPRYQVTQFGKPVTLSCSQTLNHNVMYWYQQKSSQAPKLLFHYYDKDFNNEADTPDNFQSRRPNTSFCFLDIRSPGLGDTAMYLCATSSETGVSNQPQHFGDGTRLSIL.